This paragraph covers one TCR beta chain sequence. Repertoires were generated with immunoSEQ multiplex PCR, while TCRdb's copy carries only in-frame clones and drops some. Its table lists about 140,000 clones. This specimen belongs to a study of T cell responses to AZD1222 COVID-19 vaccine. Germline CDR1 is MNHEY and CDR2 is SVGAGI. This CDR3 is 14 amino acids long. Trimming left V 6 bases short and J 3 bases short, with 12 bases between. The receptor's source is an adult in good health. The sample taken for sequencing was peripheral blood. J is TRBJ1-3 and V is TRBV6-5; unclear D gene. DNA for the CDR3: TGTGCCAGCAGGACACGGGTACATGGAAACACCATATATTTT. Its protein product is CASRTRVHGNTIYF.